The 10 T cell receptor beta chains below were found in one sample sequenced in a study of response to subunit inactivated influenza vaccine. TCRdb analysed the RT-PCR reads with MiXCR anew, one entry per CDR3 protein. The table lists about 300,000 distinct CDR3 sequences, around a fifth of them singletons. This sample comprised PBMCs from blood, obtained less than 22 months after vaccination. The receptor source for this set is a man between 50 and 69 years old who received an inactivated influenza vaccine.

In its sample, this clonotype was seen a few times. V usage is TRBV5-1 and J usage is TRBJ2-1, with 10 bases identical to TRBD1. The germline V gene has CDR1 SGHRS and CDR2 YFSETQ. The junction had 5 bases not matched to a gene; V was cut back by 0 bases and J by 5 bases. The CDR3 is made up of 16 amino acids. CDR3 in DNA: TGCGCCAGCAGCTTGGCTCCGGGACAGGGGAACAATGAGCAGTTCTTC. Encoded protein: CASSLAPGQGNNEQFF.

The chain carries TRBV24-1 and TRBJ2-2; 10 bases are a match to TRBD1. The CDR3 spans 15 residues. V dropped 8 bases and J dropped 0; count of bases not matched to a gene: 2. Per the germline V gene, CDR1 is KGHDR and CDR2 is SFDVKD. CDR3 sequence: CATKTGGTNTGELFF. The CDR3, as DNA: TGTGCCACCAAGACAGGGGGCACGAACACCGGGGAGCTGTTTTTT.

The chain links TRBV6-1 to TRBJ1-4; weak D call: TRBD1 (5 bases). The CDR3 totals 15 residues. Trimming stripped 5 bases from V and 5 bases from J, with 15 bases between. Germline loops: CDR1 MNHNS, CDR2 SASEGT. CDR3 coding DNA: TGTGCCAGCAGTATCCGGGACTCCAGAAATGAAAAACTGTTTTTT. Protein product: CASSIRDSRNEKLFF.

This clonotype was seen only a few times. The chain uses TRBV10-2 and TRBJ2-7; 8 nucleotides match TRBD2. The junction had 9 bases not matched to a gene; V was cut back by 6 bases and J by 5 bases. The CDR3 contains 14 residues. CDR1 WSHSY and CDR2 SAAADI come from the germline V gene. The CDR3 spells CASRPRGGENEQYF. The CDR3 DNA follows: TGCGCCAGCAGACCCCGGGGGGGGGAGAACGAGCAGTACTTC.

This clonotype was seen a few times. The rearrangement links TRBV5-8 to TRBJ2-3; no clear D. CDR1 is SGHTS, CDR2 YDEGEE, per germline. Trimming left V 1 base short and J 4 bases short, with 4 bases between. The CDR3 totals 12 residues. The CDR3 sequence: CASSLWSDTQYF. CDR3 bases: TGTGCCAGCAGCTTGTGGTCAGATACGCAGTATTTT.

CDR3: CASSSGRSSGANVLTF. In nucleotides, the CDR3 is TGTGCCAGCAGCTCTGGACGGAGCTCTGGGGCCAACGTCCTGACTTTC. This chain uses TRBV7-9 with TRBJ2-6; D remains ambiguous. There are 16 residues in the CDR3. The germline V gene has CDR1 SEHNR and CDR2 FQNEAQ (reference sequence). With 4 bases removed from V and 0 bases from J, the gap between germline ends came to 10 bases.

This clonotype showed up just a few times. The gene calls are TRBV2 and TRBJ1-2; D is perhaps TRBD1 (5 bases). Trimming cost V 7 bases and J 8 bases, with 17 bases left between them. Germline loops: CDR1 SNHLY, CDR2 FYNNEI. CDR3 length: 13 amino acids. The CDR3 DNA is TGTGCCAGCACTGGGACTCCCCCCAAAGGCTACACCTTC. This gives the protein CASTGTPPKGYTF.

This clonotype was observed a few times. The chain links TRBV7-2 to TRBJ2-3; possible D gene TRBD2, 6 bases. Trimming removed 10 bases at V and 4 bases at J, with 21 bases between. From germline, CDR1 is SGHTA and CDR2 FQGNSA. The CDR3 loop spans 15 amino acids. The CDR3 here is CAIQVSGLRADTQYF. As DNA, the CDR3 is TGTGCCATCCAAGTATCGGGACTCCGCGCAGATACGCAGTATTTT.

This clonotype came up a few times. V and J are TRBV29-1 and TRBJ2-3; D may correspond to TRBD1 or TRBD2 (5 bases each). Germline V CDR1 and CDR2: SQVTM, ANQGSEA. The CDR3 runs to 14 residues. The V end was cut by 6 bases, the J end by 5 bases, with 18 bases between. CDR3 sequence: CSVLRGAWRDTQYF. CDR3 nucleotides: TGCAGCGTCCTGCGAGGGGCCTGGAGAGATACGCAGTATTTT.

This clonotype appeared a few times. V usage is TRBV3-1 and J usage is TRBJ2-2, with TRBD2 matching 8 bases. The V and J ends lost 4 bases and 8 bases, in that order; junction bases with no gene match: 9. This CDR3 region has 15 residues. Germline loops: CDR1 LGHDT, CDR2 YNNKEL (reference sequence). The CDR3 sequence is CASSLGAGASGELFF. For the CDR3, the DNA is TGTGCCAGCAGCCTGGGAGCGGGAGCCTCTGGGGAGCTGTTTTTT.